A selection of T cell receptor beta chains follows, all from one sample in a study of STAT5B mutations in CD4+ large granular lymphocyte leukemia. Assay used: immunoSEQ multiplex PCR; TCRdb lists only in-frame clones, some missing. The sample lists 25,000 to 35,000 clones; 60% to 80% were seen once. Source material: CD4+ T cells from blood buffy coats. These receptor sequences come from a human donor in good health. CDR3s include the opening cysteine and the closing phenylalanine or tryptophan. A D gene is named only where the DNA matches it firmly. Clone size, where shown, is once, few, many, or a class for clones that have expanded.

TRBJ2-7	NA	TRBV25-1	TRBD2	TGTGCCAGCCAAACCCCGGGGGGGCCCTACGAGCAGTACTTC	CASQTPGGPYEQYF
TRBJ2-1	NA	TRBV7-2	NA	TGTGCCAGCAGCCCTCCGGGTCCCTCCTACAATGAGCAGTTCTTC	CASSPPGPSYNEQFF
TRBJ1-1	NA	TRBV15	NA	TGTGCCACCAGCAGAGTAGGACTCGGGGCTTTCTTT	CATSRVGLGAFF
TRBJ2-1	NA	TRBV9	TRBD2	TGTGCCAGCAGCCCATGGGGACCTTCGGGAGGATACAATGAGCAGTTCTTC	CASSPWGPSGGYNEQFF
TRBJ1-1	NA	TRBV4-2	NA	TGTGCCAGCAGCCAAGTTAGAGCCGGGACTGAAGCTTTCTTT	CASSQVRAGTEAFF
TRBJ2-2	NA	TRBV9	NA	TGTGCCAGCAGCGTAGGGGCTAGTTCCGGGGAGCTGTTTTTT	CASSVGASSGELFF
TRBJ2-3	NA	TRBV30	NA	TGTGCCTGGAGAAGGACAGTCGAAGTTTGGTATTTT	CAWRRTVEVWYF
TRBJ2-7	NA	TRBV6-1	TRBD1	TGTGCCAGCAAGGACAGGGGCGGCTCCTACGAGCAGTACTTC	CASKDRGGSYEQYF
TRBJ2-1	once	TRBV18	TRBD1	TGTGCCAGCTACCCGGGGCAGGGGGACCCCAATGAGCAGTTCTTC	CASYPGQGDPNEQFF
TRBJ1-5	NA	TRBV2	NA	TGTGCCAGCAGTGACCCCGGGACGTATCAGGATCAGCCCCAGCATTTT	CASSDPGTYQDQPQHF
TRBJ1-5	NA	TRBV4-1	NA	TGCGCCAGCAGCCAACCCCGAGGGGGGGATAGCAATCAGCCCCAGCATTTT	CASSQPRGGDSNQPQHF
TRBJ1-2	NA	TRBV9	NA	TGTGCCAGCAGCGCCCCCACTAACTATGGCTACACCTTC	CASSAPTNYGYTF
TRBJ2-5	once	TRBV7-2	TRBD1	TGTGCCAGCAGCTCGGAACTAGGACAGGGAGGAGAGACCCAGTACTTC	CASSSELGQGGETQYF
TRBJ1-3	NA	TRBV18	TRBD1	TGTGCCAGCTCACCACCGAGGGTCCGGGACAGTGGAAACACCATATATTTT	CASSPPRVRDSGNTIYF
TRBJ1-3	NA	TRBV30	NA	TGTGCCTGGGCCTCTCGGATCTCTGGAAACACCATATATTTT	CAWASRISGNTIYF
TRBJ2-3	NA	TRBV2	NA	TGTGCCACCAGTCGGGGGACCGCTAGCACAGATACGCAGTATTTT	CATSRGTASTDTQYF
TRBJ1-2	few	TRBV30	TRBD1	TGTGCCTCGTCGGACCCGACAGGGGGCTATGGCTACACCTTC	CASSDPTGGYGYTF